The rows below give T cell receptor beta chains drawn from one sample of a study of shared clonotypes between healthy human individuals. Clones were sequenced by immunoSEQ multiplex PCR, and TCRdb holds only the in-frame ones, with some missing. The data show some 580,000 clones, about 98% seen once. Sequences were obtained from naive CD8+ T cells sorted from blood. These receptors were obtained from a young man in good health. CDR3s include the opening cysteine and the closing phenylalanine or tryptophan.

TRBJ2-7,TRBV7-6,CASSLENNEQYF
TRBJ1-4,TRBV7-9,CASSPPGNEKLFF
TRBJ2-3,TRBV5-1,CASSSPGGSSTDTQYF
TRBJ2-1,TRBV6-1,CAIRTGGVDEQFF
TRBJ2-1,TRBV29-1,CSVEVDTSNEQFF
TRBJ2-5,TRBV13,CASSFTGAPGTQYF
TRBJ2-7,TRBV27,CASSLGRSPEQYF
TRBJ1-1,TRBV6-1,CASTRGNTEAFF
TRBJ1-1,TRBV11-2,CASSVDGTEAFF
TRBJ2-7,TRBV19,CASSNGPYEQYF
TRBJ2-6,TRBV5-1,CASSLKGQGTSGANVLTF
TRBJ2-7,TRBV7-9,CASSRQGSSSGSGRQYF
TRBJ2-2,TRBV5-8,CASSLLGQGNTGELFF
TRBJ2-5,TRBV7-9,CASSFPTSEGQETQYF
TRBJ2-1,TRBV4-1,CASIPGEGHFNEQFF
TRBJ2-5,TRBV7-8,CASLTTLGQDVETQYF
TRBJ2-1,TRBV2,CASSGATYNEQFF
TRBJ2-5,TRBV5-1,CASSASGAHQETQYF
TRBJ2-3,TRBV27,CASRAGMAFGADTQYF
TRBJ2-3,TRBV4-1,CASSPTGVAQYF
TRBJ2-3,TRBV29-1,CSVDWTSGSMTDTQYF
TRBJ2-7,TRBV2,CASSGRGSYEQYF
TRBJ2-3,TRBV11-3,CASSLGFGTDTQYF
TRBJ2-7,TRBV5-1,CASSLTGTREQYF
TRBJ1-2,TRBV27,CASSLSVFPGQGGYTF
TRBJ2-7,TRBV7-9,CASSLGAGIEQYF
TRBJ2-3,TRBV6-6,CASSWSLERVTDTQYF
TRBJ1-5,TRBV28,CASSPGTGNQPQHF
TRBJ2-1,TRBV4-3,CASSPGTGILNEQFF
TRBJ2-7,TRBV27,CASSFDYPPYEQYF
TRBJ2-7,TRBV4-3,CASAQGTGPYEQYF
TRBJ1-1,TRBV11-3,CASSLGMNTEAFF
TRBJ2-3,TRBV11-2,CASSLDPGQLDTQYF
TRBJ2-1,TRBV2,CASIGPYNEQFF
TRBJ1-2,TRBV10-3,CAISDVTRWAYGYTF
TRBJ2-1,TRBV7-6,CASSLVSYNEQFF
TRBJ1-1,TRBV28,CASSLYTYTEAFF
TRBJ1-2,TRBV27,CASSFSVYSNGYTF
TRBJ2-1,TRBV11-2,CASSVTLGPDNEQFF
TRBJ2-1,TRBV9,CASSVRTLNDEQFF
TRBJ2-7,TRBV4-1,CASSQQIKVLDRGPRRYEQYF
TRBJ2-7,TRBV28,CASSPRDKGYEQYF
TRBJ2-7,TRBV11-2,CASRGQGAPYEQYF
TRBJ2-1,TRBV6-1,CASSPRDQIYNEQFF
TRBJ2-1,TRBV5-1,CASSGDRGRDEQFF
TRBJ1-2,TRBV7-9,CASSLGLERRYGYTF
TRBJ2-7,TRBV7-8,CASSLGLAGASYEQYF
TRBJ2-7,TRBV11-2,CASSFGPTYEQYF
TRBJ2-3,TRBV29-1,CSHGQGNTDTQYF
TRBJ2-1,TRBV7-3,CASSLSAGATYNEQFF
TRBJ2-7,TRBV7-9,CASSTRLAGDRYEQYF
TRBJ2-4,TRBV5-8,CASSLPSGNIQYF
TRBJ2-7,TRBV19,CASSISSGGWEQYF
TRBJ2-1,TRBV28,CASSLPGQGFNEQFF
TRBJ1-1,TRBV13,CASSGRTANEAFF
TRBJ2-7,TRBV5-1,CASSLNIGSYEQYF